Below are 3 T cell receptor beta chains sequenced from a single sample in a study of identical twins. MiXCR was run by TCRdb on the 5' RACE reads, yielding one entry per CDR3 protein. The table includes hundreds of thousands of distinct CDR3 sequences, over 5% detected once. Input material: naive T cells sorted from blood. The receptors stem from a man aged 18 to 30 in good health.

This clonotype has ten or more counts. The chain carries TRBV5-1 and TRBJ2-2; TRBD2 matches 7 bases. The germline gives CDR1 SGHRS, CDR2 YFSETQ. The J segment lost 0 bases and the V segment lost 3 bases, leaving 8 bases of the junction unmatched. The CDR3 length is 17 residues. CDR3 sequence reads: CASSSTGRGANTGELFF. DNA of the CDR3: TGCGCCAGCAGCTCCACAGGCCGGGGGGCGAACACCGGGGAGCTGTTTTTT.

The chain's CDR3 is CASSIRGGFDEQFF. In DNA, the CDR3 is TGCGCCAGCAGCATCCGAGGAGGTTTCGATGAGCAGTTCTTC. This chain uses TRBV4-1 with TRBJ2-1; TRBD2 is a possible D gene (5 bases). Deletions cut 5 bases from V and 8 bases from J, with 16 bases between. The germline CDR1 and CDR2 sequences are MGHRA and YSYEKL. The CDR3 is 14 amino acids.

In its sample, this clonotype was seen many times. The gene calls are TRBV5-6 and TRBJ1-5; weak D call: TRBD1 (5 bases). Germline V CDR1 and CDR2: SGHDT, YYEEEE. V was shortened by 4 bases and J by 0 bases, with 11 bases between the two germline ends. The CDR3 runs to 15 residues. As DNA, the CDR3 is TGTGCCAGCAGCCCGGGACCATATAGCAATCAGCCCCAGCATTTT. Residues: CASSPGPYSNQPQHF.